These 23 T cell receptor beta chains originate from one sample sequenced in a study of cytomegalovirus exposure and HLA in healthy donors. This PCR relied on a set of 60 Vbeta primers and 13 Jbeta primers. Produced via immunoSEQ multiplex PCR; TCRdb's table is partial and in-frame only. The repertoire includes 170,000 or so clones, roughly 81% of them detected once, and under 5% sits in the top ten. Material: PBMCs. These receptors all come from a girl aged 5 to 17 in good health and CMV-seropositive.

The gene calls are TRBV18 and TRBJ1-2, with 9 bases that match TRBD1. This CDR3 contains 13 residues. With 3 bases clipped from V and 4 bases from J, the junction kept 0 bases outside the gene matches. The germline gives CDR1 KGHSH, CDR2 LQKENI. Here the CDR3 reads CASSPGQGYGYTF. In DNA, the CDR3 is TGTGCCAGCTCACCGGGACAGGGCTATGGCTACACCTTC.

This chain links TRBV19 with TRBJ2-7; 7 bases agree with TRBD1. Germline CDR1 and CDR2: LNHDA and SQIVND (reference sequence). The CDR3 length is 15 residues. V dropped 8 bases and J dropped 2; count of bases not matched to a gene: 12. The chain's CDR3 is CASGPRRGPTYEQYF. The CDR3 nucleotides read TGTGCCAGTGGCCCGAGAAGGGGGCCGACCTACGAGCAGTACTTC.

The chain links TRBV7-2 to TRBJ2-3; the D gene is possibly TRBD2 (7 bases). V lost 5 bases and J lost 1, with 13 bases in between. CDR1 SGHTA and CDR2 FQGNSA come from the germline V gene. The CDR3 is made up of 15 amino acids. The CDR3 spells CASSRGGGRTDTQYF. In DNA form, the CDR3 reads TGTGCCAGCAGCCGAGGGGGGGGCCGCACAGATACGCAGTATTTT.

The J gene is TRBJ2-1, the V gene TRBV4-2; perhaps TRBD1 as D (5 bases). V dropped 3 bases and J dropped 4 bases, with 19 bases sitting between them. The length of the CDR3 is 17 residues. Germline CDR1 and CDR2: LGHNA and YNFKEQ. CDR3 nucleotide sequence: TGTGCCAGCAGCCAGGATTCTTGGACATTGGTTTACAATGAGCAGTTCTTC. Protein: CASSQDSWTLVYNEQFF.

The rearrangement uses TRBV6-5 and TRBJ2-7; a weak D match, TRBD2 (6 bases). Germline V CDR1 and CDR2: MNHEY, SVGAGI. V gave up 4 bases and J gave up 6 bases, with 16 bases separating them. The CDR3 consists of 14 residues. CDR3 nucleotide sequence: TGTGCCAGCAGTTTCCAAGGGAGGTTGGTCGAGCAGTACTTC. Its translation is CASSFQGRLVEQYF.

Comments on this clone: The junction does not match germline at one end; this may be a read error. The chain is built from TRBV20-1 and TRBJ2-5; D might be TRBD2 (7 bases). Germline CDR1 reads DFQATT; CDR2 reads SNEGSKA (reference sequence). This CDR3 contains 11 residues. DNA for the CDR3: TGCAGTGCTGGGCCGGGGGGCCTGCTGAACTTC. This translates into CSAGPGGLLNF.

The chain uses TRBV5-4 and TRBJ1-2, with D tentatively TRBD1 (5 bases). CDR1 and CDR2 from the germline V gene are SGHNT and YYREEE (reference sequence). Deletions cut 2 bases from V and 2 bases from J, with 7 bases between. This CDR3 region has 13 residues. This CDR3 is CASSFQGNYGYTF. In nucleotides, the CDR3 is TGTGCCAGCAGCTTTCAGGGCAACTATGGCTACACCTTC.

This chain connects TRBV6-1 to TRBJ2-2; 8 bases are a match to TRBD1. This CDR3 has 15 residues. Germline CDR1 and CDR2: MNHNS and SASEGT. After removal of 6 bases from V and 7 bases from J, the junction contained 10 bases not matched to a gene. Here the CDR3 DNA reads TGTGCCAGCAGGTCACCTGACAGGGGCGGCGGGGAGCTGTTTTTT. Its protein product is CASRSPDRGGGELFF.

The CDR3 region is CASIDRDRGSYGYTF. In nucleotides, the CDR3 is TGTGCCAGCATCGATAGGGACAGGGGGTCCTATGGCTACACCTTC. The chain uses TRBV6-5 and TRBJ1-2; 11 bases are a match to TRBD1. Germline-derived CDR1 and CDR2 are MNHEY and SVGAGI. The CDR3 extends over 15 amino acids. Trimming took 7 bases from V and 4 from J; bases not matched to a gene: 8.

As to this clone: At the DNA level, this CDR3 is encoded by other sequences in the same sample as well. The J gene is TRBJ1-1, the V gene TRBV2; no clear D gene. Germline CDR1 SNHLY, CDR2 FYNNEI. The CDR3 extends over 12 amino acids. The V end was cut by 4 bases, the J end by 1 base, with 4 bases between. The CDR3, as DNA: TGTGCCAGCAGTGTCAGGAACACTGAAGCTTTCTTT. Encoded protein: CASSVRNTEAFF.

This sequence joins TRBV5-1 and TRBJ2-7; TRBD1 matches at 7 bases. With 0 bases clipped from V and 2 bases from J, the junction kept 5 bases outside the gene matches. This CDR3 contains 15 residues. Germline CDR1 and CDR2: SGHRS and YFSETQ. For the CDR3, the DNA is TGCGCCAGCAGCTTGGTTGGGACAGAAACCTACGAGCAGTACTTC. Its translation is CASSLVGTETYEQYF.

This clone was seen just once. The gene calls are TRBV4-1 and TRBJ2-5, with D perhaps TRBD2 (6 bases). The J call may be in error: the DNA end matches TRBJ2-7 better. Germline assignment: CDR1 MGHRA and CDR2 YSYEKL. The CDR3 consists of 15 residues. The CDR3 DNA reads TGCGCCAGCAGCCAAGAATTCGGGAGCTCCTACGAGCAGTACTTC. Its protein is CASSQEFGSSYEQYF.

The chain has TRBV4-1 and TRBJ1-2; D is undetermined. The CDR3 totals 15 residues. Per the germline V gene, CDR1 is MGHRA and CDR2 is YSYEKL. Trimming took off 0 bases at V and 4 bases at J, with 12 bases between the two ends. DNA of the CDR3: TGCGCCAGCAGCCAAGATCCCCAGTTCCTCTATGGCTACACCTTC. Translation gives CASSQDPQFLYGYTF.

The rearrangement uses TRBV6-1 and TRBJ1-5; 10 positions agree with TRBD1. The CDR3 runs 15 residues. Germline CDR1 reads MNHNS; CDR2 reads SASEGT. V lost 6 bases to trimming and J lost 2 bases; unmatched junction nucleotides: 4. CDR3 loop: CASSTGTGGNQPQHF. Here the CDR3 DNA reads TGTGCCAGCAGCACCGGGACAGGGGGCAATCAGCCCCAGCATTTT.

The chain recombines TRBV11-2 with TRBJ1-2; tentative D call: TRBD1 (6 bases). CDR1 and CDR2 (germline): SGHAT, FQNNGV. The CDR3 loop spans 15 amino acids. Trimming shortened V by 6 bases and J by 2 bases, and 16 bases separated the two germline ends. CDR3 sequence reads: CASRPQGQENYGYTF. The DNA for the CDR3 is TGTGCCAGCAGGCCGCAGGGGCAGGAGAACTATGGCTACACCTTC.

In its sample, this clone was seen once. This chain's CDR3 is CASSQQQGANTEAFF. The CDR3 DNA reads TGCGCCAGCAGCCAACAACAGGGAGCTAACACTGAAGCTTTCTTT. The chain joins TRBV4-1 to TRBJ1-1; perhaps TRBD1 as D (6 bases). Germline V lookup: CDR1 MGHRA, CDR2 YSYEKL. Trimming stripped 2 bases from V and 2 bases from J, with 12 bases between. The CDR3 sequence is 15 residues long.

The CDR3, as DNA: TGTGCCAGCAGCTCCCCGGGGGGAAACACTGGCTATGGCTACACCTTC. This encodes CASSSPGGNTGYGYTF. The chain couples TRBV9 to TRBJ1-2; D may be TRBD1 (5 bases). There are 16 residues in the CDR3. Germline CDR1 is SGDLS and CDR2 is YYNGEE. With 4 bases removed from V and 4 bases from J, the gap between germline ends came to 20 bases.

The rearrangement links TRBV19 to TRBJ1-2, with D maybe TRBD1 (6 bases). This CDR3 contains 15 residues. Trimming left V 1 base short and J 3 bases short, with 12 bases between. The germline V gene encodes CDR1 LNHDA and CDR2 SQIVND (reference sequence). The CDR3 region is CASSIGTVPYYGYTF. As DNA, the CDR3 is TGTGCCAGTAGTATAGGGACAGTCCCGTACTATGGCTACACCTTC. Together with reference TRBV19 and TRBJ1-2, the CDR3 gives the full variable domain: DGGITQSPKYLFRKEGQNVTLSCEQNLNHDAMYWYRQDPGQGLRLIYYSQIVNDFQKGDIAEGYSVSREKKESFPLTVTSAQKNPTAFYLCASSIGTVPYYGYTFGSGTRLTVV.

This sequence joins TRBV25-1 and TRBJ2-2, with D perhaps TRBD1 (5 bases). The CDR3 sequence is 13 residues long. Germline-derived CDR1 and CDR2 are MGHDK and SYGVNS. The V gene lost 5 bases and the J gene lost 5 bases, with 9 bases spanning the gap. CDR3 nucleotides: TGTGCCAGCAGTCCCCAGGGAACCGGGGAGCTGTTTTTT. Translating gives CASSPQGTGELFF.

The chain combines TRBV6-5 with TRBJ1-1, with D tentatively TRBD1 (5 bases). Trimming removed 0 bases from V and 3 bases from J, with 8 bases in between. There are 14 residues in the CDR3. CDR1 and CDR2 from the germline V gene are MNHEY and SVGAGI. The DNA for the CDR3 is TGTGCCAGCAGTTACTCGTGGGGGGACACTGAAGCTTTCTTT. Its translation: CASSYSWGDTEAFF.

The rearrangement uses TRBV6-1 and TRBJ1-2; 7 bases match TRBD1. The V gene end was trimmed by 4 bases and the J gene end by 0 bases; junction bases not matched to a gene: 5. Germline CDR1 and CDR2: MNHNS and SASEGT. The CDR3 loop spans 15 amino acids. CDR3 coding DNA: TGTGCCAGCAGTGCCCGGACAGGAGCTAACTATGGCTACACCTTC. Translating gives CASSARTGANYGYTF.

V gene TRBV4-2 combines with J gene TRBJ2-7, with D possibly being TRBD2 (5 bases). In germline, CDR1 is LGHNA, CDR2 YNFKEQ. This CDR3 spans 15 amino acids. V lost 0 bases and J 7 bases, leaving 16 bases between the germline ends. The CDR3 sequence is CASSQEPTSPGEQYF. The CDR3 DNA is TGTGCCAGCAGCCAAGAACCTACCTCCCCGGGGGAGCAGTACTTC.

The rearrangement joins TRBV7-8 to TRBJ2-7, with TRBD1 matching 8 bases. The length of the CDR3 is 17 residues. V was clipped by 5 bases and J by 1 base; unmatched bases: 13. Germline V gene lookup returns CDR1 SGHVS and CDR2 FQNEAQ. In DNA form, the CDR3 reads TGTGCCAGCAGCGAAGCCAGGACAGGGTTAATATCCTACGAGCAGTACTTC. Translated: CASSEARTGLISYEQYF.